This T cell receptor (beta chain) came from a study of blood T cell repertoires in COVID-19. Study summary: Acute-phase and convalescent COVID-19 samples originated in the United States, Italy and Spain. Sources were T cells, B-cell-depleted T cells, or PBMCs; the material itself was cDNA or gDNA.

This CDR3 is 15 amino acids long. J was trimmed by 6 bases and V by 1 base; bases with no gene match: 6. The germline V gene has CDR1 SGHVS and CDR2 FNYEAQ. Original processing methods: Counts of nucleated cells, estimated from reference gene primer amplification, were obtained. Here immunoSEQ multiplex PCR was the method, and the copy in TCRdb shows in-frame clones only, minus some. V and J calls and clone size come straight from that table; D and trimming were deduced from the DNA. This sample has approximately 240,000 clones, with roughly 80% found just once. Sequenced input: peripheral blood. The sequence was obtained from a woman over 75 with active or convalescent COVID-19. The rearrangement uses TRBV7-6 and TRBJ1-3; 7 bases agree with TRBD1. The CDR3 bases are TGTGCCAGCAGCTTAGGGACAGGAGGCGTAAACACCATATATTTT. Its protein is CASSLGTGGVNTIYF.